This TCR beta chain was identified in a study of cytomegalovirus exposure and HLA in healthy donors. In the case of this clone: What it binds is unknown.

Primers included in the PCR were 60 Vbeta and 13 Jbeta primers. Some clones are missing from TCRdb's copy, which holds only in-frame ones; the method was immunoSEQ multiplex PCR. In the table there are approximately 81,000 clones, 70% to 85% of which are singletons. Points from the study as a whole: About 87% or about 30% of the time was how often most TCR beta V segments were productive, according to an earlier analysis. Listed as cytomegalovirus-associated were about 160 TCR beta chains.

The source is a man aged 50 or older in good health and CMV-seropositive. The sample taken for sequencing was PBMCs.

DNA of the CDR3: TGCGCCAGCAGCCCGGAGGTCTGGCGGGAGTTGAATGAGCAGTTCTTC. This encodes CASSPEVWRELNEQFF. This chain uses TRBV4-3 with TRBJ2-1; 7 bases are shared with TRBD2. CDR1 and CDR2 (germline): LGHNA, YSLEER. CDR3 length equals 16 residues. The junction had 13 bases not matched to a gene; V was cut back by 4 bases and J by 7 bases.